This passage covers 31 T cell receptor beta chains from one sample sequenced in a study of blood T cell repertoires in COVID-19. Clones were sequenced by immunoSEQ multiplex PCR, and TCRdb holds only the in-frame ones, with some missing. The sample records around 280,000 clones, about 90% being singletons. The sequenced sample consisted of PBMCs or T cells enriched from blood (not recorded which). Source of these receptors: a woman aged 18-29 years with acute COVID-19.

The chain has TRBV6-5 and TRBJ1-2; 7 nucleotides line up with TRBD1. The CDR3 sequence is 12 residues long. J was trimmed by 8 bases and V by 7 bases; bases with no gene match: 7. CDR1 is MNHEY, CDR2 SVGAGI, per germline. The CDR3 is CASTPDRVGYTF. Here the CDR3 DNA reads TGTGCCAGCACCCCTGACAGGGTGGGCTACACCTTC.

The CDR3 DNA reads TGCGCCAGCAGTGAGTCGGGGACAGGGGGCTTCAACGAGCAGTACTTC. It codes for CASSESGTGGFNEQYF. The chain employs TRBV10-1 and TRBJ2-7; the match to TRBD1 covers 12 bases. CDR1 is WNHNN, CDR2 SYGVQD, per germline (reference sequence). The CDR3 is 16 amino acids. Germline trimming cut 0 bases from V and 5 bases from J; bases unmatched to any gene: 5.

CDR3 sequence reads: CASSLNLGGRGTNEQFF. As DNA, the CDR3 is TGTGCCAGCAGCTTAAATTTGGGCGGGAGGGGTACGAATGAGCAGTTCTTC. V usage is TRBV7-2 and J usage is TRBJ2-1; 9 bases match TRBD2. Per germline, CDR1 SGHTA and CDR2 FQGNSA. The CDR3 extends over 17 amino acids. V lost 2 bases and J lost 7; bases outside the gene matches: 12.

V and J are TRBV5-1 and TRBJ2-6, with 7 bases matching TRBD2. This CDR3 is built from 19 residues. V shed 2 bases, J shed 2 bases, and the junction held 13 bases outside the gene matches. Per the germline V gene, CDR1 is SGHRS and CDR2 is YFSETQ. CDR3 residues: CASSFGRVLAVTGANVLTF. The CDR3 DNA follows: TGCGCCAGCAGCTTCGGACGTGTCCTAGCGGTTACTGGGGCCAACGTCCTGACTTTC.

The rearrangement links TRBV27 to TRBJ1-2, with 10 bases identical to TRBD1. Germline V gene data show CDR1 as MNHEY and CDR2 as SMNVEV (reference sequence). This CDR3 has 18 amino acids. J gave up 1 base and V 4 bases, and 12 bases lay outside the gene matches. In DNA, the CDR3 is TGTGCCAGCAGTTCCTCCCCGGGACAGGGGCTACATAACTATGGCTACACCTTC. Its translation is CASSSSPGQGLHNYGYTF.

In DNA form, the CDR3 reads TGTGCCAGCACTCTAGGGGGACGACAGTACTTC. It yields the protein CASTLGGRQYF. V gene TRBV25-1 combines with J gene TRBJ2-7, with a possible D match to TRBD1 (6 bases). In germline, CDR1 is MGHDK, CDR2 SYGVNS. The CDR3 is 11 residues long. Trimming took 7 bases from V and 10 from J, leaving 14 bases between them.

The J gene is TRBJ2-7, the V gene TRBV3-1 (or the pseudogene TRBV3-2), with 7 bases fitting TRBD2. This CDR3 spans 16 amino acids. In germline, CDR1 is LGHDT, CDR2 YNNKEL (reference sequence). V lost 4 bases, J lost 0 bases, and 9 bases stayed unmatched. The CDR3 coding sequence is TGTGCCAGCAGCCCTTTTCGAAGCGGGGCCTCCTACGAGCAGTACTTC. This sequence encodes CASSPFRSGASYEQYF.

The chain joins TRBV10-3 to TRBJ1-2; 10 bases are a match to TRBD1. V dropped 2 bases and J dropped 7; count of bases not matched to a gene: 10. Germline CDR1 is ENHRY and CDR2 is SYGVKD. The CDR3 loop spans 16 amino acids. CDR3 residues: CAISEDGTGAVAGYTF. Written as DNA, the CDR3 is TGTGCCATCAGTGAGGACGGGACAGGGGCGGTTGCTGGCTACACCTTC.

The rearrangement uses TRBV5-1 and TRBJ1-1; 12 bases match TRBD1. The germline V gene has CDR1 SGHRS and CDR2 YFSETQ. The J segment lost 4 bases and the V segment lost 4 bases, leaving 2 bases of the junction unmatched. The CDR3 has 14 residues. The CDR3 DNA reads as TGCGCCAGCAGCGGGACAGGGGGCGGCACTGAAGCTTTCTTT. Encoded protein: CASSGTGGGTEAFF.

The CDR3 nucleotides are TGTGCCAGCAGCTCTAGGTCCAGGCCGGGACAGCTATACACTGAAGCTTTCTTT. Translating it yields CASSSRSRPGQLYTEAFF. The chain is built from TRBV7-2 and TRBJ1-1, with TRBD1 matching 7 bases. V was pared by 4 bases and J by 3 bases, with 17 bases of the junction left unmatched. This CDR3 has 18 residues. Germline CDR1 and CDR2: SGHTA and FQGNSA.

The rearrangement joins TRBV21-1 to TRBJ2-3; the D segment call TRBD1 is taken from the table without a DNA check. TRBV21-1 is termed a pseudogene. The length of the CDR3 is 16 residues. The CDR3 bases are TGTGCCAGCAGCAAAGTGAGAGGACAGATAACAGATACGCAGTATTTT. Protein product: CASSKVRGQITDTQYF.

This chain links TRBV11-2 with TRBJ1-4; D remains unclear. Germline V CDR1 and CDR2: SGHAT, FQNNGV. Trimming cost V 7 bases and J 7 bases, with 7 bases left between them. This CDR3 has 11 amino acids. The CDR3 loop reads CASTSSEKLFF. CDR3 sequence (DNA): TGTGCCAGCACCTCGAGTGAAAAACTGTTTTTT. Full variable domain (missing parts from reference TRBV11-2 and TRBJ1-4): EAGVAQSPRYKIIEKRQSVAFWCNPISGHATLYWYQQILGQGPKLLIQFQNNGVVDDSQLPKDRFSAERLKGVDSTLKIQPAKLEDSAVYLCASTSSEKLFFGSGTQLSVL.

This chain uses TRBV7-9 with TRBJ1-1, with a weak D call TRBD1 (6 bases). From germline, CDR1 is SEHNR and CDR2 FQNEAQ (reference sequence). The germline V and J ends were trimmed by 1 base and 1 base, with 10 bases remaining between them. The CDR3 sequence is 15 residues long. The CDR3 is CASSLVRGQNTEAFF. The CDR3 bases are TGTGCCAGCAGCTTAGTGCGGGGGCAGAACACTGAAGCTTTCTTT.

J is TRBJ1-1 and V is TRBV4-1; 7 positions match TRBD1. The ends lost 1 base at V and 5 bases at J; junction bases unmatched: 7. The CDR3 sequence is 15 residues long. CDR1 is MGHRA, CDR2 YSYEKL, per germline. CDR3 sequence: CASSQGQGPGTEAFF. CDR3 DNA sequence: TGCGCCAGCAGCCAAGGACAGGGCCCGGGGACTGAAGCTTTCTTT.

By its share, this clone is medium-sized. The CDR3 nucleotides are TGCGCCAGCAGTGAGTCGACGGGAACTTATAGCAATCAGCCCCAGCATTTT. It translates to CASSESTGTYSNQPQHF. The J gene is TRBJ1-5, the V gene TRBV10-1; no clear D. The CDR3 consists of 17 residues. CDR1 is WNHNN and CDR2 is SYGVQD in the germline V gene (reference sequence). The germline V and J ends were trimmed by 0 bases and 0 bases, with 12 bases remaining between them.

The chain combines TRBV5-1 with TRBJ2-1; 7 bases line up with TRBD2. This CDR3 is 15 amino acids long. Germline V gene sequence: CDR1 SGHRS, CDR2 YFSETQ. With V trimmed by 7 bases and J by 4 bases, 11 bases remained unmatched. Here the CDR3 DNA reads TGCGCCAGCCGTCGTGCGAGCGGGACGTACAATGAGCAGTTCTTC. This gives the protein CASRRASGTYNEQFF.

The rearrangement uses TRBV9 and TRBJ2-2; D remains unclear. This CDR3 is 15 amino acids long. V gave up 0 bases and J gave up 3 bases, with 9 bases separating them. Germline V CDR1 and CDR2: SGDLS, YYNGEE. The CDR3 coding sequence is TGTGCCAGCAGCGTAGATGCGACATACACCGGGGAGCTGTTTTTT. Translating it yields CASSVDATYTGELFF.

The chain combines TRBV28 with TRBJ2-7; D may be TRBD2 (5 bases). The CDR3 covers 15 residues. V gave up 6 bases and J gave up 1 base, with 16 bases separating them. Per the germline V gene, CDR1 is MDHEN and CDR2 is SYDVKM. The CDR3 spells CASSLSPSSSYEQYF. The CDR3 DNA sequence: TGTGCCAGCAGCCTCTCTCCTAGCTCGTCCTACGAGCAGTACTTC.

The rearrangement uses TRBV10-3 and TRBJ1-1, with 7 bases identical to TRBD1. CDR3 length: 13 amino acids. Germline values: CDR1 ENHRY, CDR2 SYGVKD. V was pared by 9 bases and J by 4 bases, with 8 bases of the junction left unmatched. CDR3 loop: CAISQGGVTEAFF. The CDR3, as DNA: TGTGCCATTAGCCAGGGGGGCGTCACTGAAGCTTTCTTT.

CDR3 amino acids: CASSQAAGGGADTQYF. In DNA form, the CDR3 reads TGCGCCAGCAGCCAAGCCGCGGGGGGAGGGGCAGATACGCAGTATTTT. The rearrangement joins TRBV4-3 to TRBJ2-3; 8 bases match TRBD2. Germline-derived CDR1 and CDR2 are LGHNA and YSLEER. The CDR3 has 16 amino acids. The V and J ends lost 1 base and 4 bases, in that order; junction bases with no gene match: 7.

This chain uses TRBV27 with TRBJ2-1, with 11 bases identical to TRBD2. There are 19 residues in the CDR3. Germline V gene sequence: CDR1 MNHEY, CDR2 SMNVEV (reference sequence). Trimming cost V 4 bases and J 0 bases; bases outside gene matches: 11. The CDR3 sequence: CASSSGSLTSGSSYNEQFF. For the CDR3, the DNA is TGTGCCAGCAGTTCCGGATCCCTAACTAGCGGGAGCTCCTACAATGAGCAGTTCTTC.

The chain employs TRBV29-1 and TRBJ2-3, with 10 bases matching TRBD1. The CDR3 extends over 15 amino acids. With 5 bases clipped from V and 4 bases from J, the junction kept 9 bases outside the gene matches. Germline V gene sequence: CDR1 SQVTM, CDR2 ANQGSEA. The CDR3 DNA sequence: TGCAGCGTTCCCCCGGGACAGGGGTCGGCAGATACGCAGTATTTT. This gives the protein CSVPPGQGSADTQYF.

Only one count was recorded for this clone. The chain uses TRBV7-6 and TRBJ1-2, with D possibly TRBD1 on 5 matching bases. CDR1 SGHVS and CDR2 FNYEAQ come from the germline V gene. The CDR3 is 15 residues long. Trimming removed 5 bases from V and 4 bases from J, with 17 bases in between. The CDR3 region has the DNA TGTGCCAGCAGCCCAGAAGGGGTGGGCGGCTATGGCTACACCTTC. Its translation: CASSPEGVGGYGYTF.

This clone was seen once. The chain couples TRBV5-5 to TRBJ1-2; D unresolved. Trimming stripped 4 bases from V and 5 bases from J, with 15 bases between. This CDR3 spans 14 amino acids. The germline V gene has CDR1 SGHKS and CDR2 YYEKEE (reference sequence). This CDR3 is CASSRPGSGYGYTF. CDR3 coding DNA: TGTGCCAGCAGCCGACCCGGGTCTGGGTATGGCTACACCTTC.

The CDR3 protein is CASSETSGRLTDTQYF. CDR3 in DNA: TGTGCCAGCAGCGAGACTAGCGGGAGGTTGACAGATACGCAGTATTTT. V is TRBV28 and J is TRBJ2-3; the match to TRBD2 covers 13 bases. Germline trimming cut 6 bases from V and 3 bases from J; bases unmatched to any gene: 6. Germline CDR1 reads MDHEN; CDR2 reads SYDVKM. The CDR3 spans 16 residues.

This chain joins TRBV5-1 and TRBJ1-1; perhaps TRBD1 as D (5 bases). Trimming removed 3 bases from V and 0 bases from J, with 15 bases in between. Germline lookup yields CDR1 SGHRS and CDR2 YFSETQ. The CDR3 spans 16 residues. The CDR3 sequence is CASSWARGGLNTEAFF. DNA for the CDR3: TGCGCCAGCAGCTGGGCACGCGGGGGATTGAACACTGAAGCTTTCTTT.

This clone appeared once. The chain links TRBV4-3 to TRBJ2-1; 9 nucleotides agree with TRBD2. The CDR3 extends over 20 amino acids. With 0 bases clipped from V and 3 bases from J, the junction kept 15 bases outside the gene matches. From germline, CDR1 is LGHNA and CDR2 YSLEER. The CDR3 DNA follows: TGCGCCAGCAGCCAAGATAGTGGCGGGAGGGCCGCGAATTTCTACAATGAGCAGTTCTTC. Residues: CASSQDSGGRAANFYNEQFF.

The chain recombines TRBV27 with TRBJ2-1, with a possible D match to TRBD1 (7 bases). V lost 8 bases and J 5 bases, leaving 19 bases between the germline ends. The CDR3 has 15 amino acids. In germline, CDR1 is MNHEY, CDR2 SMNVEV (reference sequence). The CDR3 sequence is CASHQGGRGDNEQFF. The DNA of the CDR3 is TGTGCCAGCCATCAGGGGGGTAGAGGCGACAATGAGCAGTTCTTC.

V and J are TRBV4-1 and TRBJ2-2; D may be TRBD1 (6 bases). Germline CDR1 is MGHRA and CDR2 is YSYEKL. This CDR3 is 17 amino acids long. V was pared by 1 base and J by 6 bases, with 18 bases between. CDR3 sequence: CASSQVYVRGTAGELFF. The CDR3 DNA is TGCGCCAGCAGCCAAGTCTATGTCAGGGGTACGGCCGGGGAGCTGTTTTTT.

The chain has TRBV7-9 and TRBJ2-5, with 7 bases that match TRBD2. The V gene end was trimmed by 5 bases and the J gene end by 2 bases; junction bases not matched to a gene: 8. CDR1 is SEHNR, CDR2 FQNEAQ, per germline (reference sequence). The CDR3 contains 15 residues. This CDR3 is CASSPKILAQETQYF. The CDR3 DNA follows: TGTGCCAGCAGCCCTAAAATACTAGCGCAAGAGACCCAGTACTTC.

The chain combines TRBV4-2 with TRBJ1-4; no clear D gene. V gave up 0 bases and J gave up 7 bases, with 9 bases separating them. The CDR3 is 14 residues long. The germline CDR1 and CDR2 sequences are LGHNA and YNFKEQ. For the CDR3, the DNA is TGTGCCAGCAGCCAAGATCGGTACGGTGAAAAACTGTTTTTT. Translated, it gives CASSQDRYGEKLFF.